This passage covers 30 T cell receptor beta chains from one sample sequenced in a study of CD8 T cells in ankylosing spondylitis. Whole-study results and caveats: For ankylosing spondylitis blood, a TCR beta motif of about eight highly homologous variants appeared characteristic.

For these TCRs, the target antigens are not known. TCRdb passed the 5' RACE reads through MiXCR, listing each CDR3 protein once. This sample has more than 400,000 distinct CDR3 sequences, with roughly 5% found just once. The sequencing sample was made of blood, either unsorted or a sorted T cell fraction (not recorded which). These receptors were taken from a male donor with ankylosing spondylitis.

There are many counts of this clonotype. The chain is built from TRBV20-1 and TRBJ2-3; D remains ambiguous. Germline V CDR1 and CDR2: DFQATT, SNEGSKA (reference sequence). With 2 bases removed from V and 5 bases from J, the gap between germline ends came to 11 bases. The length of the CDR3 is 13 residues. The DNA for the CDR3 is TGCAGTGCTAGAACAATTACCGGAGATACGCAGTATTTT. It specifies CSARTITGDTQYF.

This clonotype was seen ten or more times. V and J are TRBV5-1 and TRBJ2-6, with D hard to call. The V end lost 5 bases, the J end lost 0 bases, and 15 bases lay between the germline ends. The CDR3 has 17 amino acids. Germline values: CDR1 SGHRS, CDR2 YFSETQ. The CDR3 DNA follows: TGCGCCAGCAGTCACCAGGTTTGGGGCTCTGGGGCCAACGTCCTGACTTTC. It translates to CASSHQVWGSGANVLTF. The full variable domain, completed using reference TRBV5-1 and TRBJ2-6, is KAGVTQTPRYLIKTRGQQVTLSCSPISGHRSVSWYQQTPGQGLQFLFEYFSETQRNKGNFPGRFSGRQFSNSRSEMNVSTLELGDSALYLCASSHQVWGSGANVLTFGAGSRLTVL.

This clonotype was recorded many times. The chain employs TRBV20-1 and TRBJ2-2, with 8 bases aligning to TRBD2. Looked up from germline, CDR1 is DFQATT and CDR2 is SNEGSKA (reference sequence). This CDR3 region has 16 residues. Germline trimming cut 0 bases from V and 3 bases from J; bases unmatched to any gene: 6. CDR3 region: CSARDGAGGDTGELFF. The CDR3 nucleotides read TGCAGTGCTAGAGATGGGGCGGGGGGCGACACCGGGGAGCTGTTTTTT.

The sample holds many counts of this clonotype. V and J are TRBV3-1 and TRBJ1-2, with D possibly being TRBD1 (6 bases). V lost 4 bases, J lost 4 bases, and 13 bases lay in between. Germline V gene lookup returns CDR1 LGHDT and CDR2 YNNKEL (reference sequence). The CDR3 is 14 residues long. The CDR3 region has the DNA TGTGCCAGCAGCCCCGACAGGACGGGCTATGGCTACACCTTC. Its translation is CASSPDRTGYGYTF.

This clonotype was recorded many times. This chain uses TRBV21-1 with TRBJ1-5. TRBV21-1 is a known pseudogene. The CDR3 runs to 15 residues. CDR3: CASSKVQCSNQPQHF. The CDR3, as DNA: TGTGCCAGCAGCAAAGTACAGTGTAGCAATCAGCCCCAGCATTTT.

DNA of the CDR3: TGTGCCATCCGGGGGCAGGGGAGGGGAAACACCATATATTTT. Amino acid sequence: CAIRGQGRGNTIYF. The chain uses TRBV10-3 and TRBJ1-3; tentatively, D is TRBD1 (6 bases). Trimming took off 8 bases at V and 4 bases at J, with 15 bases between the two ends. This CDR3 has 14 residues. CDR1 ENHRY and CDR2 SYGVKD come from the germline V gene.

This clonotype was seen ten or more times. The CDR3 here is CASSPTGVRGQPQHF. The DNA for the CDR3 is TGTGCCAGCAGCCCGACAGGGGTCCGGGGGCAGCCCCAGCATTTT. J is TRBJ1-5 and V is TRBV11-2; 8 bases are a match to TRBD1. V shed 5 bases and J 7 bases; nucleotides not matched to a gene: 10. In germline, CDR1 is SGHAT, CDR2 FQNNGV. The CDR3 spans 15 residues.

This clonotype was picked up many times. CDR3: CASSQTGIQTQYF. The DNA of the CDR3 is TGTGCCAGTAGTCAAACAGGGATACAGACCCAGTACTTC. This chain links TRBV12-3 or TRBV12-4 with TRBJ2-5; tentatively, D is TRBD1 (6 bases). The CDR3 covers 13 residues. V lost 9 bases and J lost 6, with 17 bases in between.

This clonotype was counted at least ten times. The rearrangement links TRBV20-1 to TRBJ2-5; D uncertain. The V end was cut by 6 bases, the J end by 5 bases, with 16 bases between. The CDR3 runs to 13 residues. CDR1 and CDR2 (germline): DFQATT, SNEGSKA (reference sequence). The CDR3 region is CSASPTPRETQYF. The CDR3 nucleotides read TGCAGTGCCTCCCCGACTCCCCGGGAGACCCAGTACTTC.

This clonotype was recorded at least ten times. The chain combines TRBV12-3 or TRBV12-4 with TRBJ1-1, with D perhaps matching TRBD1 (5 bases). V shed 4 bases and J shed 1 base, with 13 bases lying between them. The CDR3 is made up of 15 amino acids. The CDR3 loop is CASSWGRGGNTEAFF. The CDR3 DNA is TGTGCCAGCAGTTGGGGCCGTGGAGGGAACACTGAAGCTTTCTTT.

This clonotype showed up many times. The genes are TRBV6-5 and TRBJ2-1, with TRBD1 as a possible D gene (7 bases). Trimming cost V 2 bases and J 14 bases, with 19 bases left between them. The CDR3 length is 14 residues. CDR1 and CDR2 from the germline V gene are MNHEY and SVGAGI. CDR3 loop: CASSYGGKGAREFF. The CDR3 bases are TGTGCCAGCAGTTACGGCGGGAAGGGGGCCAGGGAGTTCTTC.

The sample holds many counts of this clonotype. J is TRBJ2-2 and V is TRBV29-1; 10 nucleotides match TRBD2. CDR1 and CDR2 from the germline V gene are SQVTM and ANQGSEA. J was trimmed by 3 bases and V by 0 bases; bases with no gene match: 16. The CDR3 runs 20 residues. The chain's CDR3 is CSVEEGEQREGRPYTGELFF. In DNA form, the CDR3 reads TGCAGCGTTGAAGAGGGGGAGCAGCGGGAGGGCCGTCCCTACACCGGGGAGCTGTTTTTT.

This clonotype was seen ten or more times. V gene TRBV7-2 combines with J gene TRBJ2-3; the match to TRBD1 covers 8 bases. Germline V gene lookup returns CDR1 SGHTA and CDR2 FQGNSA. The length of the CDR3 is 14 residues. Losses at the gene ends were 8 bases for V and 2 bases for J; bases not matched to a gene: 6. The CDR3 nucleotides are TGTGCCAGCGGGCCGGACAGGGCCACAGATACGCAGTATTTT. Its protein is CASGPDRATDTQYF.

This clonotype was picked up many times. The CDR3 sequence: CASSLRPGGFTEAFF. CDR3 nucleotides: TGTGCCAGCAGTTTAAGGCCAGGGGGCTTTACTGAAGCTTTCTTT. The chain carries TRBV27 and TRBJ1-1, with TRBD1 matching 8 bases. J lost 5 bases, V lost 2 bases, and 7 bases had no gene match. The CDR3 has 15 amino acids. Germline lookup yields CDR1 MNHEY and CDR2 SMNVEV (reference sequence).

This clonotype was picked up many times. The chain combines TRBV7-2 with TRBJ2-7; TRBD1 matches 8 bases. The trim removed 3 bases at V and 1 base at J, leaving 5 bases unmatched. CDR1 is SGHTA, CDR2 FQGNSA, per germline. The CDR3 has 15 residues. CDR3 sequence reads: CASSFVGTGSYEQYF. The CDR3 nucleotides are TGTGCCAGCAGCTTCGTTGGGACAGGTTCCTACGAGCAGTACTTC.

This clonotype was picked up many times. The genes are TRBV29-1 and TRBJ1-2; 9 bases line up with TRBD1. V trimming: 6 bases; J trimming: 4 bases; junction bases outside the gene matches: 6. CDR3 length equals 13 residues. Germline V gene lookup returns CDR1 SQVTM and CDR2 ANQGSEA. For the CDR3, the DNA is TGCAGCGTGCAGATGACAGGGGGCTATGGCTACACCTTC. Amino acids: CSVQMTGGYGYTF.

The chain uses TRBV7-2 and TRBJ2-7; 8 bases are a match to TRBD1. V gave up 5 bases and J gave up 3 bases; unmatched junction bases: 6. CDR1 and CDR2 from the germline V gene are SGHTA and FQGNSA. The CDR3 spans 14 residues. The CDR3 region is CASSGKDRDYEQYF. DNA of the CDR3: TGTGCCAGCAGCGGGAAGGACAGGGACTACGAGCAGTACTTC.

Many counts were recorded for this clonotype. The V gene is TRBV12-3 or TRBV12-4, the J gene TRBJ2-2; D remains ambiguous. The CDR3 has 11 amino acids. V was trimmed by 7 bases and J by 6 bases, leaving 6 bases between them. The CDR3 nucleotides are TGTGCCAGCACCACCCCCGGGGAGCTGTTTTTT. This translates into CASTTPGELFF.

The V call is TRBV2, the J call TRBJ1-2; 8 bases match TRBD1. V lost 6 bases and J lost 4; bases outside the gene matches: 10. The CDR3 length is 15 residues. In germline, CDR1 is SNHLY, CDR2 FYNNEI. The CDR3 region has the DNA TGTGCCAGCAGGGACACGACAGGGGTCGGCTATGGCTACACCTTC. Translated: CASRDTTGVGYGYTF. The complete variable domain, with remaining parts taken from reference TRBV2 and TRBJ1-2, reads EPEVTQTPSHQVTQMGQEVILRCVPISNHLYFYWYRQILGQKVEFLVSFYNNEISEKSEIFDDQFSVERPDGSNFTLKIRSTKLEDSAMYFCASRDTTGVGYGYTFGSGTRLTVV.

This clonotype was seen at least ten times. This rearrangement joins TRBV29-1 to TRBJ2-3, with 9 bases fitting TRBD2. V shed 4 bases, J shed 1 base, and the junction held 3 bases outside the gene matches. The CDR3 covers 14 residues. Germline values: CDR1 SQVTM, CDR2 ANQGSEA. CDR3 residues: CSVGRTSGTDTQYF. CDR3 coding DNA: TGCAGCGTTGGGAGGACTAGCGGCACAGATACGCAGTATTTT.

This clonotype was picked up a small number of times. The chain joins TRBV29-1 to TRBJ2-1, with 13 bases matching TRBD2. Trimming removed 4 bases from V and 0 bases from J; junction bases left unmatched: 3. The CDR3 totals 16 residues. Per the germline V gene, CDR1 is SQVTM and CDR2 is ANQGSEA. Here the CDR3 DNA reads TGCAGCGTTGGGGGGACTAGCGGGGACTCCTACAATGAGCAGTTCTTC. Protein product: CSVGGTSGDSYNEQFF.

This clonotype was recorded at least ten times. The genes are TRBV10-2 and TRBJ2-7; 9 bases align to TRBD1. Germline-derived CDR1 and CDR2 are WSHSY and SAAADI. There are 14 residues in the CDR3. The ends lost 6 bases at V and 6 bases at J; junction bases unmatched: 9. Here the CDR3 reads CASRLQGAVSEQYF. The DNA of the CDR3 is TGCGCCAGCAGGCTACAGGGGGCGGTCAGCGAGCAGTACTTC.

The table lists this clonotype with many counts. The V call is TRBV20-1, the J call TRBJ1-2, with 7 bases identical to TRBD1. CDR1 and CDR2 (germline): DFQATT, SNEGSKA (reference sequence). There are 11 residues in the CDR3. V trimming: 5 bases; J trimming: 8 bases; junction bases outside the gene matches: 5. The DNA for the CDR3 is TGCAGTGCTTCTGACAGGGCAGGCTACACCTTC. Its protein product is CSASDRAGYTF.

This clonotype was seen repeatedly, ten times or more. V is TRBV6-5 and J is TRBJ1-6, with 9 bases matching TRBD1. The germline V gene has CDR1 MNHEY and CDR2 SVGAGI. The V gene end was trimmed by 1 base and the J gene end by 8 bases; junction bases not matched to a gene: 3. The CDR3 is 15 residues long. Here the CDR3 DNA reads TGTGCCAGCAGTTACTGGGGACAGGGTTATTCACCCCTCCACTTT. This gives the protein CASSYWGQGYSPLHF.

This clonotype appeared a few times. The V and J genes are TRBV5-1 and TRBJ2-1, with TRBD2 matching 9 bases. The junction had 9 bases not matched to a gene; V was cut back by 3 bases and J by 2 bases. Germline CDR1 reads SGHRS; CDR2 reads YFSETQ. The CDR3 spans 17 residues. CDR3 residues: CASSSMVAGETYNEQFF. The CDR3 DNA is TGCGCCAGCAGCTCCATGGTAGCGGGGGAGACCTACAATGAGCAGTTCTTC.

The J gene is TRBJ2-3, the V gene TRBV20-1; D is tentatively TRBD1 or TRBD2 (5 bases each). The CDR3 length is 16 residues. Trimming removed 6 bases from V and 3 bases from J, with 22 bases in between. Looked up from germline, CDR1 is DFQATT and CDR2 is SNEGSKA (reference sequence). The CDR3 DNA reads as TGCAGTGCAACTGGGTCGGGGCGACTCGCGACAGATACGCAGTATTTT. Translated: CSATGSGRLATDTQYF.

This clonotype was seen many times. V usage is TRBV7-2 and J usage is TRBJ2-5; 15 positions match TRBD2. Trimming removed 5 bases from V and 5 bases from J; junction bases left unmatched: 6. This CDR3 is built from 16 residues. In germline, CDR1 is SGHTA, CDR2 FQGNSA. CDR3 amino acids: CASSRGLAGGMETQYF. The CDR3 region has the DNA TGTGCCAGCAGCCGAGGACTAGCGGGGGGGATGGAGACCCAGTACTTC.

This clonotype was observed a few times. This rearrangement joins TRBV7-8 to TRBJ2-5; D gene unclear. CDR3 length: 16 amino acids. V lost 5 bases and J 3 bases, leaving 19 bases between the germline ends. The germline V gene encodes CDR1 SGHVS and CDR2 FQNEAQ. CDR3: CASSPRDGRLEETQYF. The CDR3 nucleotides read TGTGCCAGCAGCCCTAGAGACGGGCGCTTGGAAGAGACCCAGTACTTC.

This clonotype was recorded many times. This rearrangement joins TRBV28 to TRBJ1-6; D gene ambiguous. The CDR3 loop spans 16 amino acids. The germline V gene encodes CDR1 MDHEN and CDR2 SYDVKM. The V and J ends lost 4 bases and 0 bases respectively, with 10 bases between them. CDR3 residues: CASSSTRDSYNSPLHF. CDR3 DNA sequence: TGTGCCAGCAGTTCCACACGAGACTCCTATAATTCACCCCTCCACTTT.

The rearrangement uses TRBV28 and TRBJ1-5; 7 bases line up with TRBD1. V trimming: 5 bases; J trimming: 8 bases; junction bases outside the gene matches: 6. The CDR3 sequence is 13 residues long. Germline values: CDR1 MDHEN, CDR2 SYDVKM. CDR3 in DNA: TGTGCCAGCAGTGCGACAGGGTGGAAGCCCCAGCATTTT. This encodes CASSATGWKPQHF.